This TCR beta chain is drawn from a study of technical replicates of blood from a handful of donors. TCRdb's copy holds only in-frame clones and misses some; the assay was immunoSEQ multiplex PCR. The sample shows about 80,000 clones, roughly 90% of them seen only once. This sequence originates from a human donor in good health. Sequencing input: T cells isolated from PBMCs.

CDR3 coding DNA: TGTGCCAGCAGCGTAGGGGGGGGACGCCTCTACGAGCAGTACTTC. Protein sequence: CASSVGGGRLYEQYF. The J gene is TRBJ2-7, the V gene TRBV9, with 7 bases identical to TRBD2. Germline CDR1 reads SGDLS; CDR2 reads YYNGEE. The length of the CDR3 is 15 residues. V lost 0 bases to trimming and J lost 3 bases; unmatched junction nucleotides: 6. The variable domain in full, with the rest retrieved from reference TRBV9 and TRBJ2-7, is DSGVTQTPKHLITATGQRVTLRCSPRSGDLSVYWYQQSLDQGLQFLIQYYNGEERAKGNILERFSAQQFPDLHSELNLSSLELGDSALYFCASSVGGGRLYEQYFGPGTRLTVT.